This T cell receptor (beta chain) stems from a study of blood T cell repertoires in COVID-19. Clones were read by immunoSEQ multiplex PCR, and TCRdb kept only the in-frame ones, dropping some. The table includes 220,000 or so clones, about 79% detected once. Looked up from germline, CDR1 is SGHVS and CDR2 is FQNEAQ. Trimming at V came to 5 bases and at J to 0 bases, leaving 3 bases not matched to a gene. The CDR3 runs to 14 residues. The TCR comes from a woman aged 60 to 75 who had recovered from COVID-19. The V call is TRBV7-8, the J call TRBJ2-7; TRBD1 agrees at 8 bases. The sample comprised PBMCs or T cells enriched from blood (not recorded which). The CDR3 DNA sequence: TGTGCCAGCAGCCCGGGGACAGGCTCCTACGAGCAGTACTTC. Translated: CASSPGTGSYEQYF.